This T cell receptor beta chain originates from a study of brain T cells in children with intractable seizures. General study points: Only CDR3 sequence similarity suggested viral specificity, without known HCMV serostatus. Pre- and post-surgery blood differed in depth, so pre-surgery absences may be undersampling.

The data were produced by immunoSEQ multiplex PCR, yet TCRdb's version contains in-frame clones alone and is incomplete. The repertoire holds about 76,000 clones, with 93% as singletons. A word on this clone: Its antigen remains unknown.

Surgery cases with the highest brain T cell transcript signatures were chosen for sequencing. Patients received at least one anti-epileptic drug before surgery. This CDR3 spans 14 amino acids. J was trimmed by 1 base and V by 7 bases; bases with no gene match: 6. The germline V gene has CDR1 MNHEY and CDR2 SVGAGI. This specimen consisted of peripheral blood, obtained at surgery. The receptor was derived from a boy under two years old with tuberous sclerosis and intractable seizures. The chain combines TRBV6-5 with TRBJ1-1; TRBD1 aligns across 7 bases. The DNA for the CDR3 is TGTGCCAGCAATAGGGGGCCCAAGAACACTGAAGCTTTCTTT. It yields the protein CASNRGPKNTEAFF.